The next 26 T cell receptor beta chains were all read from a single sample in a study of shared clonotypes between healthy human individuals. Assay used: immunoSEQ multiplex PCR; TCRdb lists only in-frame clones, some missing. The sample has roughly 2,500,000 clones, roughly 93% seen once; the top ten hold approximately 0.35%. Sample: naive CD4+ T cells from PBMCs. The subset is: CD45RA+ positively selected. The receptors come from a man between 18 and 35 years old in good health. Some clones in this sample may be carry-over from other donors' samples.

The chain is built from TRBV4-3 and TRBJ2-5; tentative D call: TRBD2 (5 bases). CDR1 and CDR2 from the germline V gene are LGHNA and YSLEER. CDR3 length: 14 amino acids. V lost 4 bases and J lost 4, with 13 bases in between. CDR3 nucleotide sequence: TGCGCCAGCAGCCGGACGGGGTATGGAGAGACCCAGTACTTC. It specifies CASSRTGYGETQYF.

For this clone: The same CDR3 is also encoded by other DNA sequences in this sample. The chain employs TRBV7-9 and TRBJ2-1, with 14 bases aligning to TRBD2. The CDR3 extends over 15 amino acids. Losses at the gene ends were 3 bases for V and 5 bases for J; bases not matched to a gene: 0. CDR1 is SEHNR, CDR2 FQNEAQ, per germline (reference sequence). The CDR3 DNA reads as TGTGCCAGCAGCTTGGGACTAGCGGGGGACAATGAGCAGTTCTTC. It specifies CASSLGLAGDNEQFF.

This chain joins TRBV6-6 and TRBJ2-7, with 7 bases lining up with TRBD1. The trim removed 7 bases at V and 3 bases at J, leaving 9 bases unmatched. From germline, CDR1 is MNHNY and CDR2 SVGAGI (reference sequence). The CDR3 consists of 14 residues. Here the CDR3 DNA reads TGTGCCAGCATCCAGACAGGGAGATACTACGAGCAGTACTTC. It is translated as CASIQTGRYYEQYF.

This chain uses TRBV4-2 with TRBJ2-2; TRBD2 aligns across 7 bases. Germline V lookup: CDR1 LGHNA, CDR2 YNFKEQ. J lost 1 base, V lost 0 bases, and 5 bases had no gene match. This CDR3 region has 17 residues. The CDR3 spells CASSQDMSSGNTGELFF. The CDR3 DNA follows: TGTGCCAGCAGCCAAGATATGTCTAGCGGGAACACCGGGGAGCTGTTTTTT.

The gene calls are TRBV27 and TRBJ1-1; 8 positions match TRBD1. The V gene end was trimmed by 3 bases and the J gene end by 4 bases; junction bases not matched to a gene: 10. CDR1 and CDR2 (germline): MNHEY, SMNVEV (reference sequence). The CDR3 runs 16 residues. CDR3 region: CASSFRTGSSGTEAFF. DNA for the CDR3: TGTGCCAGCAGTTTCCGGACAGGGTCGAGTGGCACTGAAGCTTTCTTT.

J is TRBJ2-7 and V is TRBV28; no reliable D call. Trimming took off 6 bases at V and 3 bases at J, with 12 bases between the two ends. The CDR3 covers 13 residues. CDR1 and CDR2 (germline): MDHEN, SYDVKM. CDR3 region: CASSLQEVYEQYF. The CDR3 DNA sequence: TGTGCCAGCAGCCTCCAAGAGGTCTACGAGCAGTACTTC.

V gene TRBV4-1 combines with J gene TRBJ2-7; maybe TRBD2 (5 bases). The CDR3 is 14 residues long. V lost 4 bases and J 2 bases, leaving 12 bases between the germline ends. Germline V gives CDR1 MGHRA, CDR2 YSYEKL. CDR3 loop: CASSPRGPPYEQYF. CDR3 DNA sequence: TGCGCCAGCAGCCCGCGCGGGCCCCCCTACGAGCAGTACTTC.

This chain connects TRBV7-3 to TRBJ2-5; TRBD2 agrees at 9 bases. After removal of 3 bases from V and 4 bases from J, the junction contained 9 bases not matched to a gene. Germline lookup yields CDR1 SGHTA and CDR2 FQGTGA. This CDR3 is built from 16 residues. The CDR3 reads CASSFLAGVSAETQYF. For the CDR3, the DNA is TGTGCCAGCAGCTTCTTAGCGGGAGTTTCGGCAGAGACCCAGTACTTC.

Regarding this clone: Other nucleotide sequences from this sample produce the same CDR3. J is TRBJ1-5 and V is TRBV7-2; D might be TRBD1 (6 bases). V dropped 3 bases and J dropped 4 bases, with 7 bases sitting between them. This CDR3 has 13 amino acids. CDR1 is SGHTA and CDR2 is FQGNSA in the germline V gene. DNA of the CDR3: TGTGCCAGCAGCTTGGGACAAAATCAGCCCCAGCATTTT. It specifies CASSLGQNQPQHF. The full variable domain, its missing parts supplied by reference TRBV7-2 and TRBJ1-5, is GAGVSQSPSNKVTEKGKDVELRCDPISGHTALYWYRQSLGQGLEFLIYFQGNSAPDKSGLPSDRFSAERTGGSVSTLTIQRTQQEDSAVYLCASSLGQNQPQHFGDGTRLSIL.

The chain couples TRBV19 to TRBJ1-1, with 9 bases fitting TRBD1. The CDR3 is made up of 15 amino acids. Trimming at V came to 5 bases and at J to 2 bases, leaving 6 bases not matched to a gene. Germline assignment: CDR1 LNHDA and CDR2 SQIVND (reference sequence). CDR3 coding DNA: TGTGCCAGTAGTCTTCCGGGACAGGGAAACACTGAAGCTTTCTTT. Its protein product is CASSLPGQGNTEAFF.

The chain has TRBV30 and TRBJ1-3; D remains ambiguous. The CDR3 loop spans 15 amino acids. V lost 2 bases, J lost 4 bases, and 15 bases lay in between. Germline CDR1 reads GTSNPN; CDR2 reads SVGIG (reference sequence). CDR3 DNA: TGTGCCTGGAGTACGAAGGTGGTCAACGGAAACACCATATATTTT. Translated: CAWSTKVVNGNTIYF.

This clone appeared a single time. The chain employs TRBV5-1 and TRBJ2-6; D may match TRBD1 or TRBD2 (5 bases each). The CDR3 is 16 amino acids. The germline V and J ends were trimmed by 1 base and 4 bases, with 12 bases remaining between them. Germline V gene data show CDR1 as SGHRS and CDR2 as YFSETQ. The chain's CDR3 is CASSLSSGAGANVLTF. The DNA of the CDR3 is TGCGCCAGCAGCTTGTCTTCCGGGGCCGGGGCCAACGTCCTGACTTTC. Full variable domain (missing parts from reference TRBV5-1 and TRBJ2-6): KAGVTQTPRYLIKTRGQQVTLSCSPISGHRSVSWYQQTPGQGLQFLFEYFSETQRNKGNFPGRFSGRQFSNSRSEMNVSTLELGDSALYLCASSLSSGAGANVLTFGAGSRLTVL.

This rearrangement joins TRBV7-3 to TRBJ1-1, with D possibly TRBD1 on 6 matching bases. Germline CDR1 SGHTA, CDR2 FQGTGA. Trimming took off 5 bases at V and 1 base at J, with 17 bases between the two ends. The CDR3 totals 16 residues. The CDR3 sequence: CASSTKGGIENTEAFF. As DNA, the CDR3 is TGTGCCAGCAGCACCAAAGGGGGAATTGAGAACACTGAAGCTTTCTTT.

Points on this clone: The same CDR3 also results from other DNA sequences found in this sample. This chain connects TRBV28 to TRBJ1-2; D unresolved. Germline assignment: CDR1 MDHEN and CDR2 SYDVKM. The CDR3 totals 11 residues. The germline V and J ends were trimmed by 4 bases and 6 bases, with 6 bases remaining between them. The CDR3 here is CASSSGNGYTF. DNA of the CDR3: TGTGCCAGCAGTTCTGGGAATGGCTACACCTTC.

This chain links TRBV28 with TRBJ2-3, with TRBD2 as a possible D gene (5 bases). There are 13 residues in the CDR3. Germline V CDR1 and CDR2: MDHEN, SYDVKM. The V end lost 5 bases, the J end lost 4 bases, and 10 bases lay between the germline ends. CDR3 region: CASSRDSADTQYF. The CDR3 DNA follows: TGTGCCAGCAGTCGGGATAGCGCAGATACGCAGTATTTT. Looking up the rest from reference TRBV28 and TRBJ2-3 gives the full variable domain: DVKVTQSSRYLVKRTGEKVFLECVQDMDHENMFWYRQDPGLGLRLIYFSYDVKMKEKGDIPEGYSVSREKKERFSLILESASTNQTSMYLCASSRDSADTQYFGPGTRLTVL.

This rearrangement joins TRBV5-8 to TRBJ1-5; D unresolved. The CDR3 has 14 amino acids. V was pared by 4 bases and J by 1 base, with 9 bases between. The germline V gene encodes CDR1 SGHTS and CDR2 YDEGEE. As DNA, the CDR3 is TGTGCCAGCAGCGATCGGTTGAGCAATCAGCCCCAGCATTTT. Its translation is CASSDRLSNQPQHF.

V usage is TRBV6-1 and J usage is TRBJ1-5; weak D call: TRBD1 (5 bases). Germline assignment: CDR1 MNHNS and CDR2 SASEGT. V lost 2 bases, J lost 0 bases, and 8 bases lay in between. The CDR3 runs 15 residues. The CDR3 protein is CASSERGASNQPQHF. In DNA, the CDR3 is TGTGCCAGCAGTGAACGCGGGGCTAGCAATCAGCCCCAGCATTTT.

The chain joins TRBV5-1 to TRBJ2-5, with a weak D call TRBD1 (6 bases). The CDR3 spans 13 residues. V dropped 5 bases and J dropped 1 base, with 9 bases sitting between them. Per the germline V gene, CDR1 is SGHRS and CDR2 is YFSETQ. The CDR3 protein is CASRADSQETQYF. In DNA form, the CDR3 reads TGCGCCAGCAGAGCGGACAGCCAAGAGACCCAGTACTTC.

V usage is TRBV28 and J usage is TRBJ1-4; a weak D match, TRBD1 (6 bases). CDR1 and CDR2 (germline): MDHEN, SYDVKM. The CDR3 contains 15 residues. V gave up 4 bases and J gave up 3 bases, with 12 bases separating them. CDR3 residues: CASSYGGSANEKLFF. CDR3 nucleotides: TGTGCCAGCAGTTATGGGGGCTCGGCTAATGAAAAACTGTTTTTT.

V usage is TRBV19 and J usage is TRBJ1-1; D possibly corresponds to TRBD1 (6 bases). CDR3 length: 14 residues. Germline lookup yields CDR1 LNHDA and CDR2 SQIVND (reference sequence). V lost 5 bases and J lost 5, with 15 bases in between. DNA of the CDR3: TGTGCCAGTAGTCAGAGGGGACATTTGACTGAAGCTTTCTTT. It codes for CASSQRGHLTEAFF. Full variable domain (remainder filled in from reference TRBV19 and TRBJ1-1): DGGITQSPKYLFRKEGQNVTLSCEQNLNHDAMYWYRQDPGQGLRLIYYSQIVNDFQKGDIAEGYSVSREKKESFPLTVTSAQKNPTAFYLCASSQRGHLTEAFFGQGTRLTVV.

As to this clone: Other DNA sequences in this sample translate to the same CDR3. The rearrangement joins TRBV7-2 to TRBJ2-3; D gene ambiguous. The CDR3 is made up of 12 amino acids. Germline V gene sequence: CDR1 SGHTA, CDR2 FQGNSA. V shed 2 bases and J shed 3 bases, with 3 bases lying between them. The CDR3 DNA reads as TGTGCCAGCAGCTTATTGACAGATACGCAGTATTTT. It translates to CASSLLTDTQYF.

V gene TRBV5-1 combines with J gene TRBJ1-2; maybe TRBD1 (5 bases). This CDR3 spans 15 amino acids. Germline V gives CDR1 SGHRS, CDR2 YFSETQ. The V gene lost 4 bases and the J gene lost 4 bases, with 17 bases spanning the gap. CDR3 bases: TGCGCCAGCAGCACCCAAGGGGAAGCCATCTATGGCTACACCTTC. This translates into CASSTQGEAIYGYTF.

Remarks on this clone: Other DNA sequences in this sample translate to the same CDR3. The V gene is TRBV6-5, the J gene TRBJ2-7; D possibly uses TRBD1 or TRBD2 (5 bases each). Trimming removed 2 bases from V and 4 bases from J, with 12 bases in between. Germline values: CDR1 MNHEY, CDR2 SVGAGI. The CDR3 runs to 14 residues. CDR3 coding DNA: TGTGCCAGCAGTTACGGGGGAATGGCTTACGAGCAGTACTTC. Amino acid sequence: CASSYGGMAYEQYF.

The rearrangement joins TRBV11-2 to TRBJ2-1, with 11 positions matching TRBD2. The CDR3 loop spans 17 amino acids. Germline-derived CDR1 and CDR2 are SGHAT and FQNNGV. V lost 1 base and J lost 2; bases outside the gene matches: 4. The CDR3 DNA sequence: TGTGCCAGCAGCTTAGCCTCGACTAGCGGGACCTACAATGAGCAGTTCTTC. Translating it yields CASSLASTSGTYNEQFF.

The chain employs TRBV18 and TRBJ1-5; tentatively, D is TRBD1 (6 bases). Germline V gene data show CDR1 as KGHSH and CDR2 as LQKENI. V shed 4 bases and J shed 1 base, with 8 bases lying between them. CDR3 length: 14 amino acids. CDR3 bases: TGTGCCAGCTCACGTCAGGGGAGCAATCAGCCCCAGCATTTT. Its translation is CASSRQGSNQPQHF.

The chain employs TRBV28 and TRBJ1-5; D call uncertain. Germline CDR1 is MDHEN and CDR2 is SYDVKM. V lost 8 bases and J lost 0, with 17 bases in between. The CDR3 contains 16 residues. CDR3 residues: CASGLRDQNSNQPQHF. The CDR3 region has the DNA TGTGCCAGCGGACTCAGAGACCAAAATAGCAATCAGCCCCAGCATTTT.